This T cell receptor (beta chain) comes out of a study of T-cell reconstitution after alpha-beta-depleted transplantation in children. With respect to this clonotype: Its antigen is currently unknown.

Whole-study findings and limits: T-cell counts and diversity at one year post-transplant came mainly from newly produced T cells.

The TCRbeta library incorporated unique molecular identifiers. TCRdb used MiXCR to reprocess the PCR reads, holding one entry per CDR3 protein. Here the sample spans 530,000 or so distinct CDR3 sequences, 20% to 30% being singletons. The V gene's germline CDR1 is MNHNS and CDR2 SASEGT. The CDR3 sequence is 17 residues long. With 5 bases clipped from V and 4 bases from J, the junction kept 8 bases outside the gene matches. The chain joins TRBV6-1 to TRBJ2-1; 13 nucleotides align to TRBD2. This TCR came from a boy under two years old with Wiskott-Aldrich syndrome, due to receive a stem cell transplant. The material was PBMCs, obtained before TCRalphabeta/CD19-depleted stem cell transplant. The CDR3 DNA follows: TGTGCCAGCAGTCCTCGGGGGGGACTAGCGGGGTACAATGAGCAGTTCTTC. Protein product: CASSPRGGLAGYNEQFF.